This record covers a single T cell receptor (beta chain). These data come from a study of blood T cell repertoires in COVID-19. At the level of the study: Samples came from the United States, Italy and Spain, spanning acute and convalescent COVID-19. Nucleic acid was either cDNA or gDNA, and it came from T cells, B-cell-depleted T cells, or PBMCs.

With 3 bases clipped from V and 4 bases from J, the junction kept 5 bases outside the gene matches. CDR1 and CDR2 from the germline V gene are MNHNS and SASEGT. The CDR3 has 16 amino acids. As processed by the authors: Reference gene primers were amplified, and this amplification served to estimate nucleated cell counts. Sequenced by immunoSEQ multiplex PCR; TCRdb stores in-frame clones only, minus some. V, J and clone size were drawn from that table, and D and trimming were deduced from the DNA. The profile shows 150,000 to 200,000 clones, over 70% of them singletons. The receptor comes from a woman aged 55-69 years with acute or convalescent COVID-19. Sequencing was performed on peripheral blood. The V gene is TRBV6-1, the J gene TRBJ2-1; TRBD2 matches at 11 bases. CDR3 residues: CASSDKGLAVYNEQFF. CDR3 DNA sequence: TGTGCCAGCAGTGATAAGGGACTAGCGGTTTACAATGAGCAGTTCTTC.